This T cell receptor beta chain came from a study of blood T cell repertoires in COVID-19 (dated by TCRdb to 2018 to 2020). About the full investigation: Samples covering the acute and convalescent phases of COVID-19 were provided by collaborators in the United States, Italy and Spain. Subjects who had been exposed to COVID-19, were actively infected with it, or had recovered from it provided the deeply sampled blood TCRbeta repertoires that made up the dataset. The material from the prospective study consisted of cDNA or gDNA derived from T cells, B-cell-depleted T cells, or PBMCs. Samples were obtained from the ongoing ImmuneRACE study (first 160 participants) and from about 1,300 subjects provided by 6 global collaborators. The repertoires were released in a freely available public database meant as a resource for research on the immune response to SARS-CoV-2. Sample metadata almost always included a de-identified subject ID, COVID-19 status, age in years and sex. Where HLA class I and class II types were available, the types were taken from metadata supplied by the sample provider, not from assay-based typing.

Participants in the prospective study were enrolled through a virtual design, were aged 18 to 89 years, and lived in 24 United States geographic areas. To assign participants to cohorts, the prospective study relied on clinical history that participants themselves reported in a screening survey and a study questionnaire. Each participant in the prospective study had whole blood, serum and a nasopharyngeal or oropharyngeal swab collected by mobile phlebotomists. Additional blood draws and questionnaires over an approximately 2-month period could optionally be provided by prospective study participants. Blood samples from the prospective study were shipped frozen or at room temperature prior to DNA extraction. Only one count was recorded for this clone. Its target antigen remains unknown. No qualities accompany the bases; no much larger clone lies one base away. The germline V gene yields MNHEY for CDR1 and SVGEGT for CDR2. The germline V and J ends show losses of 5 bases and 2 bases respectively, and no gene match explains 13 bases of the junction. The CDR3 contains 17 residues, cysteine and phenylalanine counted. The sequence is cut down to CDR3 DNA, 51 bases in frame from base 1.

The immunoSEQ Assay, a bias-controlled multiplex PCR, was used to amplify TCRbeta CDR3 regions from genomic DNA. Per the source publication's procedure: The number of nucleated cells in each sample was estimated from the amplification of reference gene primers within the assay. To quantify the absolute abundance of each unique TCRbeta CDR3 rearrangement, sequence reads were collapsed and filtered. For each sample, productive Simpson clonality was calculated as the square root of Simpson's diversity index across productive rearrangements. The source is immuneACCESS, and TCRdb retained only in-frame sequences with V and J called. Part of the clones is not carried over; for the studies checked, unresolved V genes explain less than half of this, and the remainder is unexplained. Clone size and the V and J calls come from that table; the DNA yielded D and trimming. Within this sample are some 200,000 clones, with approximately 80% of them counted one time only. The top ten hold about 7% of the sample.

Overall study results and their limits: The quantity of clinical and demographic metadata differed by source and by participant and was supplied without curation.

This TCR derives from a woman in her 40s with acute COVID-19. In this chain, TRBV6-2 or TRBV6-3 is recombined with TRBJ2-3; TRBD2 lines up with 7 middle nucleotides. Source material: PBMCs or T cells enriched from blood (not recorded which). This receptor carries the CDR3 CASSLFLSGGPTDTQYF. The sequenced DNA is TGTGCCAGCAGTCTCTTCCTTTCGGGGGGACCCACAGATACGCAGTATTTT.